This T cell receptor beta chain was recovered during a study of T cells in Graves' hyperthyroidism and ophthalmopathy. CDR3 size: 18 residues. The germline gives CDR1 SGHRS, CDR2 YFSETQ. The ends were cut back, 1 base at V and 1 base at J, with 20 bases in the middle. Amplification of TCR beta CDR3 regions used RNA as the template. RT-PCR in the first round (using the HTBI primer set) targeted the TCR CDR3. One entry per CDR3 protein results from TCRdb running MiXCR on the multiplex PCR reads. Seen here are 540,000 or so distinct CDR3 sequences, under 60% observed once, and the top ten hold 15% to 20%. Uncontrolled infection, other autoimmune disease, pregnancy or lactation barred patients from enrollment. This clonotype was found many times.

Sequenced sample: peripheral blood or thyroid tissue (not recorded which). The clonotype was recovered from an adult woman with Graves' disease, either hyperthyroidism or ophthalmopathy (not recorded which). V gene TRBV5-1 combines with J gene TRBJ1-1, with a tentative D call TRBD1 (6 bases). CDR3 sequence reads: CASSLKLGFGQKNTEAFF. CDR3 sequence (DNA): TGCGCCAGCAGCTTGAAGTTAGGGTTCGGACAGAAGAACACTGAAGCTTTCTTT.